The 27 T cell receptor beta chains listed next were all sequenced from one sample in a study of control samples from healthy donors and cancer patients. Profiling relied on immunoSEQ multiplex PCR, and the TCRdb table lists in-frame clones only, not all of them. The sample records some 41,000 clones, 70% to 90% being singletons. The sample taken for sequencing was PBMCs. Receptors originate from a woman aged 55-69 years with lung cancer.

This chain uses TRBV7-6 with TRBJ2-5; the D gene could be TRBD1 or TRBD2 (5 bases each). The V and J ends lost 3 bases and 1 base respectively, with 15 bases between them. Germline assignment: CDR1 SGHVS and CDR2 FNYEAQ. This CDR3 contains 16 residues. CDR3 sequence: CASSLPGRGSQETQYF. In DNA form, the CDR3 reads TGTGCCAGCAGCTTGCCGGGACGGGGATCCCAAGAGACCCAGTACTTC.

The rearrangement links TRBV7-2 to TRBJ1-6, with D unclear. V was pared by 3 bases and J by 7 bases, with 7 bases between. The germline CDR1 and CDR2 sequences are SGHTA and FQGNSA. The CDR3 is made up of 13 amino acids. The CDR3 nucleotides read TGTGCCAGCAGCTTGGGAGGAAATTCACCCCTCCACTTT. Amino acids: CASSLGGNSPLHF.

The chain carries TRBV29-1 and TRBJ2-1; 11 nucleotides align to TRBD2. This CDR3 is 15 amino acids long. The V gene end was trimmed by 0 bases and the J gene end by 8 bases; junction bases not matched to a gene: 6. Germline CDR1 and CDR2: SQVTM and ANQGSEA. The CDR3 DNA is TGCAGCGTTGAAGATCCACTAGCGGGAGTCGATGAGCAGTTCTTC. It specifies CSVEDPLAGVDEQFF.

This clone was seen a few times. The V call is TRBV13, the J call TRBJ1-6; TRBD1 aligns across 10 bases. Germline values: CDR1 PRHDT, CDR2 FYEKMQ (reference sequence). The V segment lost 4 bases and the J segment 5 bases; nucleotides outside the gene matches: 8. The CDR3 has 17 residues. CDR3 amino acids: CASSYTPDRGHNSPLHF. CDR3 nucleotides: TGTGCCAGCAGCTACACCCCAGACAGGGGGCATAATTCACCCCTCCACTTT.

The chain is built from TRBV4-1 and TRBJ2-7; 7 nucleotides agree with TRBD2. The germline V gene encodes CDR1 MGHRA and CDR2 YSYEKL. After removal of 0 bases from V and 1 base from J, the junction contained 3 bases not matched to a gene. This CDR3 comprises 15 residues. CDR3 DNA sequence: TGCGCCAGCAGCCAAGATAAAGCGGGGTCCTACGAGCAGTACTTC. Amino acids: CASSQDKAGSYEQYF.

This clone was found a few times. DNA of the CDR3: TGTGCCAGCTCACCTCAACCGGGCTCCTCTGGAAACACCATATATTTT. Translating it yields CASSPQPGSSGNTIYF. This rearrangement joins TRBV18 to TRBJ1-3; no reliable D call. This CDR3 comprises 16 residues. The germline V gene has CDR1 KGHSH and CDR2 LQKENI. V shed 3 bases and J shed 0 bases, with 12 bases lying between them.

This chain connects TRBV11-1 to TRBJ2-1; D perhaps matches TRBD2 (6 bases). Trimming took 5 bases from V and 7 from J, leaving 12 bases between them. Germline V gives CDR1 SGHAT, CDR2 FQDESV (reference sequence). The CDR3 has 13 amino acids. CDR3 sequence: CASSRDRGNEQFF. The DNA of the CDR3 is TGTGCCAGCAGCCGGGACCGGGGGAATGAGCAGTTCTTC.

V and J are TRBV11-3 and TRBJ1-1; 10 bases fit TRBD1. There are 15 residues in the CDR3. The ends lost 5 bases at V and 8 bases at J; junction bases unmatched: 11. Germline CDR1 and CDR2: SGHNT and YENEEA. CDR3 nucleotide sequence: TGTGCCAGCAGCCCGCGCTCGACAGGGGGCGCAGAAGCTTTCTTT. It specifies CASSPRSTGGAEAFF.

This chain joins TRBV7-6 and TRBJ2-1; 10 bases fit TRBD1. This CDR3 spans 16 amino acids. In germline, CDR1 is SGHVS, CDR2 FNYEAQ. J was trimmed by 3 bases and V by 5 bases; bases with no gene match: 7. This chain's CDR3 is CASSLTRDRGYNEQFF. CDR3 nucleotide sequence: TGTGCCAGCAGCCTGACCCGGGACAGGGGCTACAATGAGCAGTTCTTC.

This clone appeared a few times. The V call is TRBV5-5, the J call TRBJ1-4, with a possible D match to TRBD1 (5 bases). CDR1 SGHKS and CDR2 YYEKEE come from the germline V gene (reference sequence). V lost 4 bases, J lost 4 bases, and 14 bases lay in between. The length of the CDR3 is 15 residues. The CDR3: CASSMGGTYNEKLFF. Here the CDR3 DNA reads TGTGCCAGCAGCATGGGCGGGACCTATAATGAAAAACTGTTTTTT.

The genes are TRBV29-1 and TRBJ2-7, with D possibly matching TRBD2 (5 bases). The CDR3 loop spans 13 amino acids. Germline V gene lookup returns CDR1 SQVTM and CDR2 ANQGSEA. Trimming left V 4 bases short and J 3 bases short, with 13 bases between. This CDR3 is CSVAPGNGYEQYF. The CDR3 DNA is TGCAGCGTTGCGCCGGGAAACGGCTACGAGCAGTACTTC.

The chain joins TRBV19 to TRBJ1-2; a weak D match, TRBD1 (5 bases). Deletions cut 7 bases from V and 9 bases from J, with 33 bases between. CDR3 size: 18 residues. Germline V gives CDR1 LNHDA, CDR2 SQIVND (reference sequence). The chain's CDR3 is CASTRNLDTWTLRRSYTF. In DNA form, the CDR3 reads TGTGCCAGTACCCGGAATCTGGACACCTGGACGCTCAGGAGGAGCTACACCTTC.

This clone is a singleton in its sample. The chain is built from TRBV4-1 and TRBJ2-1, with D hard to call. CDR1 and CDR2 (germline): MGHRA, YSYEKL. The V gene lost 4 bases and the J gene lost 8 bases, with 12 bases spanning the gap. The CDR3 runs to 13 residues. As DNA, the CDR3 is TGCGCCAGCAGCCTTCCTGGAGACGATGAGCAGTTCTTC. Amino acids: CASSLPGDDEQFF.

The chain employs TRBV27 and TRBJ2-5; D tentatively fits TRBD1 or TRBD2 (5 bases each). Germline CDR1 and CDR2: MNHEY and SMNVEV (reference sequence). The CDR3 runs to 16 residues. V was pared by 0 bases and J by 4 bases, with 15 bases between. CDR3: CASSLSSVGVGETQYF. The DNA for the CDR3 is TGTGCCAGCAGTTTATCTTCGGTGGGGGTCGGAGAGACCCAGTACTTC.

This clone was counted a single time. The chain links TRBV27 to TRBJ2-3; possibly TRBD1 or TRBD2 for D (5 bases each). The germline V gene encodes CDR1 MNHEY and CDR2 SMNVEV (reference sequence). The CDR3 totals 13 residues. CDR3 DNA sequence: TGTGTTTGTGGGGACCGATACACAGATACGCAGTATTTT. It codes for CVCGDRYTDTQYF.

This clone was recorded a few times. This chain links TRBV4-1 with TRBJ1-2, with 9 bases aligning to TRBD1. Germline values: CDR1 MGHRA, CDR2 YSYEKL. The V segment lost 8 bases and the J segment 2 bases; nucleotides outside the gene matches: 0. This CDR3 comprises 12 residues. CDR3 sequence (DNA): TGCGCCAGCGGGACAGGGAACTATGGCTACACCTTC. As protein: CASGTGNYGYTF.

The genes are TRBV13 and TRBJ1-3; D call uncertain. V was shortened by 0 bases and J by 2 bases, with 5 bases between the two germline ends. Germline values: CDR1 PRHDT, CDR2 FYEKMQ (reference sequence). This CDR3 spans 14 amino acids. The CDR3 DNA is TGTGCCAGCAGCTTAGGGTCGGCTGGAAACACCATATATTTT. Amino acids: CASSLGSAGNTIYF.

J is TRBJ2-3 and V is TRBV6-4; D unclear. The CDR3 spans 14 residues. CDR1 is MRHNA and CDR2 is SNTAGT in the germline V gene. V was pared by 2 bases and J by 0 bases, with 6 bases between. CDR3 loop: CASSDLSSTDTQYF. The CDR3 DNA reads TGTGCCAGCAGTGACCTCTCTAGCACAGATACGCAGTATTTT.

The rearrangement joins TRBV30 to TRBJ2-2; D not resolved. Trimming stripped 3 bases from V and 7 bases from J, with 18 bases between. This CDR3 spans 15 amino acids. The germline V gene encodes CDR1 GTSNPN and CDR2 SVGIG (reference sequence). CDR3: CAWSGGSLIGGELFF. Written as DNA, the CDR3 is TGTGCCTGGAGCGGTGGATCTCTTATCGGCGGGGAGCTGTTTTTT.

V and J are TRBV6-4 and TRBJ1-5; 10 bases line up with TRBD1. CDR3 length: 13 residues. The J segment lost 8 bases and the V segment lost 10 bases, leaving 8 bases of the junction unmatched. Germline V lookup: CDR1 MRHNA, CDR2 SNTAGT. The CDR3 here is CAIRDRGKEPQHF. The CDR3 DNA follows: TGTGCCATCAGGGACAGGGGCAAGGAGCCCCAGCATTTT.

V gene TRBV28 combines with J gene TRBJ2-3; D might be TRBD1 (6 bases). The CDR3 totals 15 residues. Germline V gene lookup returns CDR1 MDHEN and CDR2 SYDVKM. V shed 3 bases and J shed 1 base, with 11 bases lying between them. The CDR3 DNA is TGTGCCAGCAGTTTGGTGCCAGGGGGCACAGATACGCAGTATTTT. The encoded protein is CASSLVPGGTDTQYF.

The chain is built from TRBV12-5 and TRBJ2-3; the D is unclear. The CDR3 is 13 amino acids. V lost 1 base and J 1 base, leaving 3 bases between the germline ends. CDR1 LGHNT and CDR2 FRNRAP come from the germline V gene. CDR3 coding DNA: TGTGCTAGTGGTTTGGGACGCACAGATACGCAGTATTTT. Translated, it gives CASGLGRTDTQYF.

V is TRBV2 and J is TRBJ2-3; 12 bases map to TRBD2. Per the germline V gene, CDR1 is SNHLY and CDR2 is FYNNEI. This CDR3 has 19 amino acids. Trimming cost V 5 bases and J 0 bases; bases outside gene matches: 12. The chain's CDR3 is CASSYNPTSGRTSTDTQYF. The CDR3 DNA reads TGTGCCAGCAGTTATAACCCGACTAGCGGGAGAACTAGCACAGATACGCAGTATTTT.

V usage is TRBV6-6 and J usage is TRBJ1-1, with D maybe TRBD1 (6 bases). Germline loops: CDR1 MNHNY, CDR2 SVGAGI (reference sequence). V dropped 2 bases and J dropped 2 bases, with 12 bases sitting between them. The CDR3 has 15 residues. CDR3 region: CASSYTNRVNTEAFF. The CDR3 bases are TGTGCCAGCAGTTACACTAACAGGGTAAACACTGAAGCTTTCTTT.

As DNA, the CDR3 is TGTGCCAGCAGCCAAGTGGGCCCGACGGACGGGTCCGGGGAGCTGTTTTTT. Its protein is CASSQVGPTDGSGELFF. V and J are TRBV3-1 (or the pseudogene TRBV3-2) and TRBJ2-2; no definite D call. Germline CDR1 reads LGHDT; CDR2 reads YNNKEL (reference sequence). V gave up 1 base and J gave up 6 bases, with 18 bases separating them. The CDR3 consists of 17 residues.

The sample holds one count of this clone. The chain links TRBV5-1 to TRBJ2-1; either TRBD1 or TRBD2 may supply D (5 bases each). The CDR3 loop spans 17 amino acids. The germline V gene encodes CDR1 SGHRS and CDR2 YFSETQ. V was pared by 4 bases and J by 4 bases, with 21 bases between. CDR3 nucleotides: TGCGCCAGCAGCCCATTCGTGAACGGGGCCGCGTACAATGAGCAGTTCTTC. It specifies CASSPFVNGAAYNEQFF.

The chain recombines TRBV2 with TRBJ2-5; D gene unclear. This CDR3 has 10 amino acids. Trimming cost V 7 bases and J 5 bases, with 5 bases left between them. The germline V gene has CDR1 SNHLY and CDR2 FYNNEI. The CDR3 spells CASTLETQYF. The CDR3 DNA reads TGTGCCAGCACTTTGGAGACCCAGTACTTC.